Here is one T cell receptor beta chain with its context. Its antigen is unidentified. This record comes from a study of lymphopenia after photon versus proton radiotherapy. Study observations and caveats: A bigger post-nadir fall in TCR diversity correlated inversely with survival time in deceased patients.

This CDR3 is 16 amino acids long. The junction had 11 bases not matched to a gene; V was cut back by 5 bases and J by 7 bases. The germline V gene encodes CDR1 SEHNR and CDR2 FQNEAQ (reference sequence). Assay: immunoSEQ multiplex PCR; the TCRdb copy retains only in-frame clones and omits some. Here the sample spans 150,000 to 200,000 clones, approximately 90% being singletons. The receptor comes from a man aged 45-65 years with gastric cancer. The sample here was peripheral blood, taken from a patient treated with photon-based radiotherapy. This rearrangement joins TRBV7-9 to TRBJ2-1; 10 bases fit TRBD2. The CDR3 is CASSPAGAGGRNEQFF. The CDR3 DNA reads TGTGCCAGCAGCCCAGCAGGAGCGGGAGGGCGGAATGAGCAGTTCTTC. Full variable domain (missing parts from reference TRBV7-9 and TRBJ2-1): DTGVSQNPRHKITKRGQNVTFRCDPISEHNRLYWYRQTLGQGPEFLTYFQNEAQLEKSRLLSDRFSAERPKGSFSTLEIQRTEQGDSAMYLCASSPAGAGGRNEQFFGPGTRLTVL.